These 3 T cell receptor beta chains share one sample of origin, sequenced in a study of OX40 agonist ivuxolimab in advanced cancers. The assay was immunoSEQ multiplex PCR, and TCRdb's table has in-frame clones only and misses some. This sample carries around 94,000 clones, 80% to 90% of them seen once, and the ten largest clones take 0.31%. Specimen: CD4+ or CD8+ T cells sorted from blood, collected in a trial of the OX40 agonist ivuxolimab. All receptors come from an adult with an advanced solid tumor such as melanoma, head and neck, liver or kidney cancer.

CDR3 loop: CASSEAASGGGGYTF. CDR3 coding DNA: TGTGCCAGCAGTGAAGCGGCCAGCGGTGGGGGGGGCTACACCTTC. This chain links TRBV6-1 with TRBJ1-2, with D possibly being TRBD1 (5 bases). This CDR3 has 15 amino acids. From germline, CDR1 is MNHNS and CDR2 SASEGT. Between the trimmed V and J ends, which lost 0 bases and 8 bases, there was a span of 16 bases.

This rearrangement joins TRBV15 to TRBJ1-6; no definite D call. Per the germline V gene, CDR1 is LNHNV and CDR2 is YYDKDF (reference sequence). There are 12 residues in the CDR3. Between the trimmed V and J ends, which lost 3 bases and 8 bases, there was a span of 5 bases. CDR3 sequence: CATSSVDSPLHF. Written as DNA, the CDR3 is TGTGCCACCAGCAGTGTTGATTCACCCCTCCACTTT.

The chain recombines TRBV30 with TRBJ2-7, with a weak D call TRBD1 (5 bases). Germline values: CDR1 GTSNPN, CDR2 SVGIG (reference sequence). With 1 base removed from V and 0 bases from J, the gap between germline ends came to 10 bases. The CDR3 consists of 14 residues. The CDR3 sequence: CAWSAGISSYEQYF. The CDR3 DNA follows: TGTGCCTGGAGTGCAGGGATCAGCTCCTACGAGCAGTACTTC. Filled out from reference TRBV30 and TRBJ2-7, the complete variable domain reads SQTIHQWPATLVQPVGSPLSLECTVEGTSNPNLYWYRQAAGRGLQLLFYSVGIGQISSEVPQNLSASRPQDRQFILSSKKLLLSDSGFYLCAWSAGISSYEQYFGPGTRLTVT.